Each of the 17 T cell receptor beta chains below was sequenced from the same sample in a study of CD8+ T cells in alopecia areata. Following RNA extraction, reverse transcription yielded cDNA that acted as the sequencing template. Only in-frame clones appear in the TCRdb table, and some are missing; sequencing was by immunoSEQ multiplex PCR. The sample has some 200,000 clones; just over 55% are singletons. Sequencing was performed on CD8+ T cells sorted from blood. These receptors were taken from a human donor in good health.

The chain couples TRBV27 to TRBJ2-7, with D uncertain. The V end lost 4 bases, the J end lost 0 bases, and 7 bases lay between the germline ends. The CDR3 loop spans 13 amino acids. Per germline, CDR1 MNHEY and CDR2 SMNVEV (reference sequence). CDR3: CASSYSRSYEQYF. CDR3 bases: TGTGCCAGCAGTTATAGCCGCTCCTACGAGCAGTACTTC.

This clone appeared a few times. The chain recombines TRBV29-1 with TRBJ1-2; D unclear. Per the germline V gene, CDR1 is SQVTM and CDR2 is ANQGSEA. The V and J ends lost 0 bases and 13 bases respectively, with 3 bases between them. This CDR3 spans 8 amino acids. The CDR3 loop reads CSVEDLTF. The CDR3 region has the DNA TGCAGCGTTGAAGATCTCACCTTC.

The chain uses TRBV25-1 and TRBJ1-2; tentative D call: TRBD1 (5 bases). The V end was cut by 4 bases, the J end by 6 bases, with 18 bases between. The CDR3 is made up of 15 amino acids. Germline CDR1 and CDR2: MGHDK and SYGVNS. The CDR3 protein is CASSVKGTIHDGYTF. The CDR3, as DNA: TGTGCCAGCAGTGTTAAGGGGACCATTCATGATGGCTACACCTTC.

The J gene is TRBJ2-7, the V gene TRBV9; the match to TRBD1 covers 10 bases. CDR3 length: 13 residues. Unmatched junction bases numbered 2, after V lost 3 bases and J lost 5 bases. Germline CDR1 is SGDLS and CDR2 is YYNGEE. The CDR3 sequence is CASSAGQGDEQYF. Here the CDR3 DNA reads TGTGCCAGCAGCGCTGGACAGGGGGACGAGCAGTACTTC.

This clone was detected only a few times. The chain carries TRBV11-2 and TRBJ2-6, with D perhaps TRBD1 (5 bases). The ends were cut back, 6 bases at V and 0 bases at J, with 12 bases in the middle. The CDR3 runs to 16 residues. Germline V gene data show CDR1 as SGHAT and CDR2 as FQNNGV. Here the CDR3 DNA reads TGTGCCAGCAGTTCCGCGCAGGGCTCTGGGGCCAACGTCCTGACTTTC. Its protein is CASSSAQGSGANVLTF.

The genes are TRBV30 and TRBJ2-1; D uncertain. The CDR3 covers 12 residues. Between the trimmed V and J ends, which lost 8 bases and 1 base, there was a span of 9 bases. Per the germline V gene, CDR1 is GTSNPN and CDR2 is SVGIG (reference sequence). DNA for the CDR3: TGTGCCGGCTGGGGTTCCTACAATGAGCAGTTCTTC. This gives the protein CAGWGSYNEQFF. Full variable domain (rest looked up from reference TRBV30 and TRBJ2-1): SQTIHQWPATLVQPVGSPLSLECTVEGTSNPNLYWYRQAAGRGLQLLFYSVGIGQISSEVPQNLSASRPQDRQFILSSKKLLLSDSGFYLCAGWGSYNEQFFGPGTRLTVL.

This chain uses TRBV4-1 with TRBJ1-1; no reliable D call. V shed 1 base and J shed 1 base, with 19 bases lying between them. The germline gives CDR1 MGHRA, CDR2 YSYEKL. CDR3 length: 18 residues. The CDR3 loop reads CASSQGLTDYLANTEAFF. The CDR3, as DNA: TGCGCCAGCAGCCAAGGACTGACGGATTACCTGGCGAACACTGAAGCTTTCTTT.

The CDR3 loop is CSDAGQYTEAFF. CDR3 in DNA: TGCAGCGACGCGGGACAGTACACTGAAGCTTTCTTT. The chain couples TRBV29-1 to TRBJ1-1; 7 bases match TRBD1. V shed 7 bases and J 3 bases; nucleotides not matched to a gene: 5. Germline V CDR1 and CDR2: SQVTM, ANQGSEA. This CDR3 has 12 residues.

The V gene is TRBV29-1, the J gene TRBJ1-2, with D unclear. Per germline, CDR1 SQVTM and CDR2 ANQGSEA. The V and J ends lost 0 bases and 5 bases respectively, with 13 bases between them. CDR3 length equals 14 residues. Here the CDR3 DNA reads TGCAGCGTTGAAGATCCTGAGGTCACTTATGGCTACACCTTC. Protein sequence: CSVEDPEVTYGYTF.

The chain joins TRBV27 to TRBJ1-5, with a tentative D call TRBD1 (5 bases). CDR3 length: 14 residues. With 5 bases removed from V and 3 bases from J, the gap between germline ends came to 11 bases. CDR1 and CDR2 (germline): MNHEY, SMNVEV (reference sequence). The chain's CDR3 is CASSPRVVNQPQHF. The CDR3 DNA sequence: TGTGCCAGCAGTCCCAGGGTGGTCAATCAGCCCCAGCATTTT.

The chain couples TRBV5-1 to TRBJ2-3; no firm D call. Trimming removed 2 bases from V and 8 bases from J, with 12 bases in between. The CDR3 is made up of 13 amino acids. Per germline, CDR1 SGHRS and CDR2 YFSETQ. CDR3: CASSLTSSGTQYF. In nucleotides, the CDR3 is TGCGCCAGCAGCTTAACTTCGTCGGGTACGCAGTATTTT.

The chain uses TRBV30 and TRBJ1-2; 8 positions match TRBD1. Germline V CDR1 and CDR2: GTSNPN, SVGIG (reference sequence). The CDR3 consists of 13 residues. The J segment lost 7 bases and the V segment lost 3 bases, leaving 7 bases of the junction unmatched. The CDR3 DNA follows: TGTGCCTGGAGCTACGGACAGGGCGGTGGCTACACCTTC. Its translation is CAWSYGQGGGYTF.

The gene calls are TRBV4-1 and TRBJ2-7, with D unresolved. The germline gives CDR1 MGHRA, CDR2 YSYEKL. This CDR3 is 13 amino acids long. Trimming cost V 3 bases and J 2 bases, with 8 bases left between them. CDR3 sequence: CASSQVTAYEQYF. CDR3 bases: TGCGCCAGCAGCCAGGTTACAGCCTACGAGCAGTACTTC.

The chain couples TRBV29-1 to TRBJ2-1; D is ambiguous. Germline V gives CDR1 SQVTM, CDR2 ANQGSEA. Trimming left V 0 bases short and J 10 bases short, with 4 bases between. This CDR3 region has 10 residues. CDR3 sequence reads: CSVEEAEQFF. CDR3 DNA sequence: TGCAGCGTTGAAGAAGCGGAGCAGTTCTTC.

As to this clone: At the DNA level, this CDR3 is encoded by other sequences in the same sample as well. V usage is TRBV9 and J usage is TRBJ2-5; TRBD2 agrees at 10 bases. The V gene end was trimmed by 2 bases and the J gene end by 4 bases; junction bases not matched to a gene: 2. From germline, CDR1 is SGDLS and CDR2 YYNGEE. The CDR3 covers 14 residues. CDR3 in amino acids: CASSVSGGSETQYF. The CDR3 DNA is TGTGCCAGCAGCGTTAGCGGGGGGTCAGAGACCCAGTACTTC.

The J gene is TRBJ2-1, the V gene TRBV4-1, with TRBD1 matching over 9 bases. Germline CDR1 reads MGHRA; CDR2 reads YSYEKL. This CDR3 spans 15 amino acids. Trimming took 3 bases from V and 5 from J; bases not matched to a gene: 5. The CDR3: CASSQTGGPDNEQFF. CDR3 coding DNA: TGCGCCAGCAGCCAGACAGGGGGGCCCGACAATGAGCAGTTCTTC.

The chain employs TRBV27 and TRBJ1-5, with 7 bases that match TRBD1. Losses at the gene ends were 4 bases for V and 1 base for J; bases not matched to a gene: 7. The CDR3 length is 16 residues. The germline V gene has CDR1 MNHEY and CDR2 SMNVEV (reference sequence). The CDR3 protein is CASSSRQGASNQPQHF. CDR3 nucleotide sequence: TGTGCCAGCAGTTCTAGACAGGGTGCAAGCAATCAGCCCCAGCATTTT.